These 22 T cell receptor beta chains share one sample of origin, sequenced in a study of T cell repertoires in cytomegalovirus infection. Each CDR3 protein gets one entry after TCRdb re-called the reads with MiXCR. This sample has around 800,000 distinct CDR3 sequences, with about 33% found just once. Antigens for these TCRs are unknown. The sample was cultured CD8+ T cells from PBMCs, taken from culture after CMV antigen stimulation. The receptors were gathered from a human donor in good health (CMV status not recorded). Some clones in this sample may be carry-over from other donors' samples.

This clonotype was observed many times. J is TRBJ2-7 and V is TRBV7-9; perhaps TRBD1 as D (6 bases). Per the germline V gene, CDR1 is SEHNR and CDR2 is FQNEAQ (reference sequence). The V end was cut by 6 bases, the J end by 2 bases, with 23 bases between. The CDR3 runs to 17 residues. Here the CDR3 reads CASSMIPSYRAPYEQYF. The CDR3 DNA is TGTGCCAGCAGTATGATCCCGTCCTACAGGGCACCCTACGAGCAGTACTTC.

This clonotype was recorded many times. The chain's CDR3 is CASSYGDTTTEAFF. The CDR3 DNA sequence: TGTGCCAGCAGCTACGGGGACACTACCACTGAAGCTTTCTTT. The rearrangement links TRBV11-1 to TRBJ1-1, with D perhaps TRBD1 (6 bases). The germline V gene has CDR1 SGHAT and CDR2 FQDESV (reference sequence). CDR3 length: 14 amino acids. Trimming took off 4 bases at V and 4 bases at J, with 13 bases between the two ends.

This chain uses TRBV7-9 with TRBJ1-2; 9 bases align to TRBD1. Germline V gene data show CDR1 as SEHNR and CDR2 as FQNEAQ (reference sequence). The length of the CDR3 is 15 residues. With V trimmed by 2 bases and J by 5 bases, 6 bases remained unmatched. The CDR3 region has the DNA TGTGCCAGCAGCTTATCACAGGGGGCGGATTATGGCTACACCTTC. Translation: CASSLSQGADYGYTF.

This clonotype occurred a few times. The gene calls are TRBV5-1 and TRBJ2-7; tentatively, D is TRBD1 (7 bases). Trimming cost V 0 bases and J 5 bases, with 12 bases left between them. The CDR3 sequence is 14 residues long. The germline V gene encodes CDR1 SGHRS and CDR2 YFSETQ. The CDR3 nucleotides read TGCGCCAGCAGCTTGGAAACAGGGGAGGACGAGCAGTACTTC. Its protein is CASSLETGEDEQYF.

The CDR3 bases are TGTGCCAGCAGCGTAGCTGAGAACACTGAAGCTTTCTTT. Translated: CASSVAENTEAFF. The chain uses TRBV9 and TRBJ1-1; no clear D gene. V was pared by 0 bases and J by 1 base, with 4 bases between. Germline values: CDR1 SGDLS, CDR2 YYNGEE. This CDR3 comprises 13 residues.

There are a few counts of this clonotype. The CDR3 reads CASSEDRGSGNTIYF. CDR3 DNA: TGTGCCAGCAGTGAGGACAGGGGCTCTGGAAACACCATATATTTT. The chain links TRBV6-1 to TRBJ1-3, with 9 bases identical to TRBD1. The CDR3 has 15 residues. The germline gives CDR1 MNHNS, CDR2 SASEGT. The junction had 0 bases not matched to a gene; V was cut back by 3 bases and J by 0 bases.

The chain links TRBV19 to TRBJ2-6; 10 bases match TRBD1. Germline V gene sequence: CDR1 LNHDA, CDR2 SQIVND (reference sequence). CDR3 size: 18 residues. The V segment lost 8 bases and the J segment 0 bases; nucleotides outside the gene matches: 10. CDR3 region: CASAIGTGVLSGANVLTF. Here the CDR3 DNA reads TGTGCCAGTGCCATAGGGACAGGGGTCCTCTCTGGGGCCAACGTCCTGACTTTC. The variable domain in full, with the rest retrieved from reference TRBV19 and TRBJ2-6, is DGGITQSPKYLFRKEGQNVTLSCEQNLNHDAMYWYRQDPGQGLRLIYYSQIVNDFQKGDIAEGYSVSREKKESFPLTVTSAQKNPTAFYLCASAIGTGVLSGANVLTFGAGSRLTVL.

This clonotype came up a few times. J is TRBJ2-7 and V is TRBV6-2 or TRBV6-3; the D call may be TRBD1 or TRBD2 (5 bases each). The CDR3 runs 15 residues. Trimming removed 7 bases at V and 6 bases at J, with 22 bases between. Looked up from germline, CDR1 is MNHEY and CDR2 is SVGEGT. DNA of the CDR3: TGTGCCAGCACCTCCCGGGACCGCTCGCGCGGCGAGCAGTACGTC. It translates to CASTSRDRSRGEQYV.

In regard to this clonotype: This could be a read error, since a much larger clone is one nucleotide away. V is TRBV7-3 and J is TRBJ2-3; no clear D. Trimming shortened V by 2 bases and J by 2 bases, and 17 bases separated the two germline ends. Germline lookup yields CDR1 SGHTA and CDR2 FQGTGA. CDR3 size: 17 residues. The CDR3 nucleotides read TGTGCCAGCAGCTTAGCCGTCCACTATACTGACACAGATACGCAGTATTTT. Translating gives CASSLAVHYTDTDTQYF.

This clonotype was observed many times. V usage is TRBV7-9 and J usage is TRBJ1-5; perhaps TRBD1 as D (5 bases). The CDR3 totals 14 residues. V shed 5 bases and J shed 5 bases, with 13 bases lying between them. In germline, CDR1 is SEHNR, CDR2 FQNEAQ (reference sequence). DNA of the CDR3: TGTGCCAGCAGCGGGGCAGTCTCGGATCAGCCCCAGCATTTT. Its protein product is CASSGAVSDQPQHF. The full variable domain, its missing parts supplied by reference TRBV7-9 and TRBJ1-5, is DTGVSQNPRHKITKRGQNVTFRCDPISEHNRLYWYRQTLGQGPEFLTYFQNEAQLEKSRLLSDRFSAERPKGSFSTLEIQRTEQGDSAMYLCASSGAVSDQPQHFGDGTRLSIL.

This clonotype was found a few times. The J gene is TRBJ2-1, the V gene TRBV11-3, with TRBD1 identical over 7 bases. Germline V CDR1 and CDR2: SGHNT, YENEEA. V dropped 5 bases and J dropped 1; count of bases not matched to a gene: 5. This CDR3 comprises 15 residues. The CDR3 DNA follows: TGTGCCAGCAGCCGGGACAGAAATTCCTACAATGAGCAGTTCTTC. Encoded protein: CASSRDRNSYNEQFF. Full variable domain (outside the CDR3, taken from reference TRBV11-3 and TRBJ2-1): EAGVVQSPRYKIIEKKQPVAFWCNPISGHNTLYWYLQNLGQGPELLIRYENEEAVDDSQLPKDRFSAERLKGVDSTLKIQPAELGDSAVYLCASSRDRNSYNEQFFGPGTRLTVL.

The rearrangement uses TRBV4-3 and TRBJ2-2; D is unresolved. The CDR3 sequence is 14 residues long. Germline V CDR1 and CDR2: LGHNA, YSLEER. Trimming stripped 2 bases from V and 3 bases from J, with 7 bases between. The CDR3 loop reads CASSQIIYTGELFF. The CDR3 DNA follows: TGCGCCAGCAGCCAAATAATTTACACCGGGGAGCTGTTTTTT.

There are many counts of this clonotype. The chain joins TRBV7-2 to TRBJ2-7; no clear D gene. The CDR3 has 13 amino acids. V was pared by 4 bases and J by 6 bases, with 13 bases between. Germline V gene lookup returns CDR1 SGHTA and CDR2 FQGNSA. The DNA for the CDR3 is TGTGCCAGCAGCTCCAGACCCTGGGGCGAGCAGTACGTC. Amino acids: CASSSRPWGEQYV.

In its sample, this clonotype was seen many times. The chain's CDR3 is CASSLPWTEVTAFF. The CDR3 DNA reads TGTGCCAGCAGCTTACCCTGGACAGAAGTGACAGCTTTCTTT. The chain employs TRBV7-2 and TRBJ1-1; a weak D match, TRBD1 (6 bases). V lost 2 bases and J 10 bases, leaving 17 bases between the germline ends. This CDR3 is built from 14 residues. The germline gives CDR1 SGHTA, CDR2 FQGNSA. Variable domain in full (rest from reference TRBV7-2 and TRBJ1-1): GAGVSQSPSNKVTEKGKDVELRCDPISGHTALYWYRQSLGQGLEFLIYFQGNSAPDKSGLPSDRFSAERTGGSVSTLTIQRTQQEDSAVYLCASSLPWTEVTAFFGQGTRLTVV.

About this clonotype: A read error may account for a junction end that differs from germline. The chain has TRBV7-9 and TRBJ1-3; no definite D call. This CDR3 is built from 17 residues. Germline V gene data show CDR1 as SEHNR and CDR2 as FQNEAQ (reference sequence). CDR3 protein: CASSLLGEEASGNAIYF. CDR3 coding DNA: TGTGCCAGCAGCTTACTCGGGGAGGAAGCCTCTGGAAACGCCATATATTTT. Full variable domain (remainder filled in from reference TRBV7-9 and TRBJ1-3): DTGVSQNPRHKITKRGQNVTFRCDPISEHNRLYWYRQTLGQGPEFLTYFQNEAQLEKSRLLSDRFSAERPKGSFSTLEIQRTEQGDSAMYLCASSLLGEEASGNAIYFGEGSWLTVV.

The chain uses TRBV15 and TRBJ2-1; 11 bases match TRBD2. There are 16 residues in the CDR3. Germline V CDR1 and CDR2: LNHNV, YYDKDF (reference sequence). The V and J ends lost 5 bases and 3 bases, in that order; junction bases with no gene match: 6. The CDR3 DNA reads TGTGCCACCAGCGAAATACTAGCGGGGGACTACAATGAGCAGTTCTTC. This translates into CATSEILAGDYNEQFF. The whole variable domain, filled in from reference TRBV15 and TRBJ2-1, reads DAMVIQNPRYQVTQFGKPVTLSCSQTLNHNVMYWYQQKSSQAPKLLFHYYDKDFNNEADTPDNFQSRRPNTSFCFLDIRSPGLGDTAMYLCATSEILAGDYNEQFFGPGTRLTVL.

The chain combines TRBV7-9 with TRBJ1-2; 10 bases are shared with TRBD1. The trim removed 4 bases at V and 2 bases at J, leaving 7 bases unmatched. The CDR3 loop spans 16 amino acids. From germline, CDR1 is SEHNR and CDR2 FQNEAQ (reference sequence). CDR3 in amino acids: CASSSPDRGRNYGYTF. CDR3 DNA: TGTGCCAGCAGCTCCCCGGACAGGGGGAGGAACTATGGCTACACCTTC.

The V gene is TRBV19, the J gene TRBJ2-3; D unresolved. Germline lookup yields CDR1 LNHDA and CDR2 SQIVND (reference sequence). The CDR3 loop spans 15 amino acids. Trimming stripped 2 bases from V and 2 bases from J, with 11 bases between. The CDR3: CASSITWSLTDTQYF. The CDR3 nucleotides are TGTGCCAGTAGTATAACTTGGTCCCTCACAGATACGCAGTATTTT.

This chain links TRBV7-9 with TRBJ2-1, with a possible D match to TRBD2 (7 bases). The CDR3 is made up of 16 amino acids. Deletions cut 0 bases from V and 6 bases from J, with 15 bases between. Germline CDR1 reads SEHNR; CDR2 reads FQNEAQ (reference sequence). CDR3 in DNA: TGTGCCAGCAGCTTAGCATTGCGGGGGCCTACCAATGAGCAGTTCTTC. It specifies CASSLALRGPTNEQFF.

This rearrangement joins TRBV18 to TRBJ2-3; 12 nucleotides line up with TRBD2. V was pared by 4 bases and J by 6 bases, with 11 bases of the junction left unmatched. Germline V gene data show CDR1 as KGHSH and CDR2 as LQKENI. The CDR3 is 17 amino acids. CDR3 loop: CASSLDGLAGSMDTQYF. Written as DNA, the CDR3 is TGTGCCAGCTCACTTGACGGACTAGCGGGGTCCATGGATACGCAGTATTTT.

V usage is TRBV3-1 and J usage is TRBJ2-1; D is perhaps TRBD2 (6 bases). The CDR3 is 15 amino acids. CDR1 and CDR2 from the germline V gene are LGHDT and YNNKEL (reference sequence). V lost 5 bases to trimming and J lost 8 bases, with 19 bases between them. CDR3 in amino acids: CASSSPRRARDEQFF. The CDR3 nucleotides are TGTGCCAGCAGCTCCCCTAGGAGGGCCAGGGATGAGCAGTTCTTC.

This clonotype was recorded a few times. The V gene is TRBV6-2 or TRBV6-3, the J gene TRBJ2-1, with 10 nucleotides matching TRBD1. Germline CDR1 and CDR2: MNHEY and SVGEGT. The CDR3 is 17 amino acids. The V segment lost 7 bases and the J segment 8 bases; nucleotides outside the gene matches: 17. CDR3: CASNNLEGQGKEYEQFF. The CDR3 DNA reads TGTGCCAGCAATAACTTGGAGGGACAGGGGAAGGAATATGAGCAGTTCTTC.